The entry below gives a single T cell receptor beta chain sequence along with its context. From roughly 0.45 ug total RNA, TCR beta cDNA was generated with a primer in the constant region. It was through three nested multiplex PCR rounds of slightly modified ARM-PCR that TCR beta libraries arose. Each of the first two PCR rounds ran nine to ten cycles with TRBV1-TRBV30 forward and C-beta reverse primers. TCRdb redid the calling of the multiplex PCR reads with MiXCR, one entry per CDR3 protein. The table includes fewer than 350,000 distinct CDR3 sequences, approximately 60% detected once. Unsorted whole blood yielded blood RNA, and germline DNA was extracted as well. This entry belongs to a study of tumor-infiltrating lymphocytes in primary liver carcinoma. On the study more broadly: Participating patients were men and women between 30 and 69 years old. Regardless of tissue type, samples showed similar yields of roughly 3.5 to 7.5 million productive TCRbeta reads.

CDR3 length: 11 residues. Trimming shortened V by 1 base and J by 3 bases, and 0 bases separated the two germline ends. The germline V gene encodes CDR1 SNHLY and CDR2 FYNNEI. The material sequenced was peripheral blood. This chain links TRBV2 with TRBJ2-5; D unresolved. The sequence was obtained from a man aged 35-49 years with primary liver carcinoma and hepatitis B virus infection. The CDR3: CASSEEETQYF. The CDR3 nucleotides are TGTGCCAGCAGTGAAGAAGAGACCCAGTACTTC.